This T cell receptor beta chain emerged from a study of CD8+ T cells in alopecia areata. Specimens obtained from alopecia areata patients comprised lesional scalp punch biopsies and peripheral blood. Sequencing used cDNA as its template, made by extracting RNA and reverse transcribing it. Sequencing used immunoSEQ multiplex PCR; TCRdb keeps in-frame clones, though not all of them. Among about 150,000 clones listed, roughly 48% were seen once. The sample taken for sequencing was CD4+ T cells sorted from blood. This TCR came from a human donor with alopecia areata.

In DNA, the CDR3 is TGTGCCAGCAGACCGGACTTCCCGTCCTACAATGAGCAGTTCTTC. This gives the protein CASRPDFPSYNEQFF. The genes are TRBV2 and TRBJ2-1; D perhaps matches TRBD2 (5 bases). Per germline, CDR1 SNHLY and CDR2 FYNNEI. V was clipped by 6 bases and J by 1 base, with 13 bases between them. This CDR3 is built from 15 residues.